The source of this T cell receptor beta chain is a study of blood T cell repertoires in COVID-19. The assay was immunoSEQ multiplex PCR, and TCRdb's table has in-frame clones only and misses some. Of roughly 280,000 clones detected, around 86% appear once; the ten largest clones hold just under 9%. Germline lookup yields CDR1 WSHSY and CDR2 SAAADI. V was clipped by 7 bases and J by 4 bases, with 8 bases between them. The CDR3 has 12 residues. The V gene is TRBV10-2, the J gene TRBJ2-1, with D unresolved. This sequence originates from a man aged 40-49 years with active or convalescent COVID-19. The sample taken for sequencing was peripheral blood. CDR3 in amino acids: CASNIGYNEQFF. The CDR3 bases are TGCGCCAGCAATATCGGGTACAATGAGCAGTTCTTC.